The rows below give T cell receptor beta chains drawn from one sample of a study of cytomegalovirus exposure and HLA in healthy donors. TCRdb keeps only in-frame clones here, not all; method: immunoSEQ multiplex PCR. Of a few hundred thousand clones listed, 70% to 90% are singletons. Sequenced input: PBMCs. The receptors derive from a man younger than 45 in good health and CMV-seronegative. Each CDR3 is given with its conserved first and last residue. Each record gives: CDR3 length, J gene, clone size, D gene, V gene, CDR3 DNA, CDR3 protein. A D gene is named only where the DNA matches it firmly. Clone size is not always given. Where it is, it says once, few, many or a class for expanded clones.

>15|TRBJ1-1|.|.|TRBV11-1
TGTGCCAGCGGCTTGGAGGCCGCTTGGGACACTGAAGCTTTCTTT
CASGLEAAWDTEAFF
>19|TRBJ2-1|once|.|TRBV2
TGTGCCAGCAGTGAGGGGAGTGCAATAGGCCCCCTCGGGCGGGATGAGCAGTTCTTC
CASSEGSAIGPLGRDEQFF
>12|TRBJ2-2|.|.|TRBV29-1
TGCAGCGTCACACCAAACACCGGGGAGCTGTTTTTT
CSVTPNTGELFF
>14|TRBJ1-1|few|.|TRBV28
TGTGCCAGCAGTTTCGGGGGGCCTGACACTGAAGCTTTCTTT
CASSFGGPDTEAFF
>17|TRBJ2-1|.|.|TRBV19
TGTGCCAGTAGTATGGGATCGGGGTCTTACGGGGACAATGAGCAGTTCTTC
CASSMGSGSYGDNEQFF
>16|TRBJ1-1|.|TRBD1|TRBV5-5
TGTGCCAGCAGCGGGGCAGGGGGTTGGATGAACACTGAAGCTTTCTTT
CASSGAGGWMNTEAFF
>17|TRBJ2-7|.|TRBD2|TRBV7-8
TGTGCCAGCAGCTTAGCGAGCGGGGGCGATAGCTCCTACGAGCAGTACTTC
CASSLASGGDSSYEQYF
>16|TRBJ2-7|once|TRBD1|TRBV5-1
TGCGCCAGCAGCTTTGCCTCGGGACAGGGGGTAGGCGAGCAGTACTTC
CASSFASGQGVGEQYF
>13|TRBJ2-3|.|.|TRBV7-2
TGTGCCAGCAGCGGAGGGGGCACAGATACGCAGTATTTT
CASSGGGTDTQYF
>14|TRBJ2-1|.|TRBD1|TRBV12-5
TGTGCTAGTGGTCCGGGGACAGACTACAATGAGCAGTTCTTC
CASGPGTDYNEQFF
>14|TRBJ1-6|.|.|TRBV2
TGTGCCAGCAGTGGCCCGGTCCGAAATTCACCCCTCCACTTT
CASSGPVRNSPLHF
>17|TRBJ2-7|.|TRBD1|TRBV4-2
TGTGCCAGCAGCCAGGTCGGGGGAGGGACAGGGATCTACGAGCAGTACTTC
CASSQVGGGTGIYEQYF
>14|TRBJ1-5|.|.|TRBV5-8
TGTGCCAGCAGTCTGGGAGAGGTCGGTCAGCCCCAGCATTTT
CASSLGEVGQPQHF
>14|TRBJ1-5|few|.|TRBV28
TGTGCCAGCAGTTTACCCGGGGATCATCAGCCCCAGCATTTT
CASSLPGDHQPQHF
>15|TRBJ1-2|few|TRBD1|TRBV6-6
TGTGCCAGCAGTTACTCGCCAGGGGGCTTTGATGGCTACACCTTC
CASSYSPGGFDGYTF
>14|TRBJ1-6|.|TRBD1|TRBV4-3
TGCGCCAGCAGCCTGGGACAGTTCCCGACACCCCTCCACTTT
CASSLGQFPTPLHF
>19|TRBJ2-1|.|TRBD2|TRBV7-9
TGTGCCAGCAGCCTAGGCCTACGGTCACTAGCGGGGGTCTACAATGAGCAGTTCTTC
CASSLGLRSLAGVYNEQFF
>15|TRBJ1-1|.|.|TRBV2
TGTGCCAGCAGTCCCAGGGGTATCGTGAACACTGAAGCTTTCTTT
CASSPRGIVNTEAFF
>15|TRBJ2-1|.|TRBD2|TRBV5-1
TGCGCCAGCAGCCCGCCCGGGGGGTCGTTTAATGAGCAGTTCTTC
CASSPPGGSFNEQFF
>14|TRBJ2-5|.|.|TRBV5-1
TGCGCCAGCAGCTTAAGACAGCCCCAAGAGACCCAGTACTTC
CASSLRQPQETQYF
>11|TRBJ1-1|.|.|TRBV6-5
TGTGCCAGCAACTCGAACACTGAAGCTTTCTTT
CASNSNTEAFF
>18|TRBJ2-3|.|TRBD2|TRBV7-2
TGTGCCAGCAGCTGGACTAGCGGGGGGGCCTTAAGCACAGATACGCAGTATTTT
CASSWTSGGALSTDTQYF
>17|TRBJ2-3|.|.|TRBV4-3
TGCGCCAGCAGCCAAGATAATTCCGGGGGTTCCCGGGATACGCAGTATTTT
CASSQDNSGGSRDTQYF
>13|TRBJ2-7|.|.|TRBV6-6
TGTGCCAGCAGTTACGGGGGCCCATACGAGCAGTACTTC
CASSYGGPYEQYF
>12|TRBJ1-5|.|.|TRBV19
TGTGCCAGTAGTGGGGAGACAGGTCCCAAGGATTTT
CASSGETGPKDF
>15|TRBJ2-7|.|.|TRBV5-1
TGCGCCAGCAGCTTGGTCGGGGGGCCGAAAGGCGAGCAGTACTTC
CASSLVGGPKGEQYF
>13|TRBJ2-5|.|.|TRBV7-2
TGTGCCAGCAGAGACGGACTACAAGAGACCCAGTACTTC
CASRDGLQETQYF
>16|TRBJ2-2|.|.|TRBV5-5
TGTGCCAGCAGCTTGGGTGCGGGGCCGGGCACCGGGGAGCTGTTTTTT
CASSLGAGPGTGELFF
>20|TRBJ1-1|.|TRBD1|TRBV4-3
TGCGCCAGCAGCCAAGAAAACCACAGGGGCCAGAGGAAAATGAACACTGAAGCTTTCTTT
CASSQENHRGQRKMNTEAFF
>13|TRBJ2-7|.|.|TRBV25-1
TGTGCGGCGGAGGGTGGGAACTCCTACGAGCAGTACTTC
CAAEGGNSYEQYF
>17|TRBJ2-7|.|TRBD2|TRBV14
TGTGCCAGCAGCCAATGGGCTAGCGGTATCGAACTCCACGAGCAGTACTTC
CASSQWASGIELHEQYF
>15|TRBJ2-3|.|TRBD2|TRBV29-1
TGCAGCGTTGACGCGAGCGGGGGGGCCGTCACTACGCAGTATTTT
CSVDASGGAVTTQYF
>15|TRBJ2-2|.|.|TRBV7-3
TGTGCCAGCAGCTCCTCACTTAGCTCTGACGGGGAGCTGTTTTTT
CASSSSLSSDGELFF
>15|TRBJ1-2|.|.|TRBV9
TGTGCCAGCAGCGCCGGCTCGCGGGGGCCAGGTGGCTACACCTTC
CASSAGSRGPGGYTF
>13|TRBJ2-5|few|.|TRBV5-1
TGCGCCAGCAATCGACGGGCAGGGGAGACCCAGTACTTC
CASNRRAGETQYF
>16|TRBJ2-2|.|TRBD2|TRBV9
TGTGCCAGCAGCGTTAGCGGGGGCGCGCAAGGAAGGGAGCTGTTTTTT
CASSVSGGAQGRELFF
>14|TRBJ1-1|.|.|TRBV19
TGTGCCAGTCTCGTCCGATGGGGCGACACTGAAGCTTTCTTT
CASLVRWGDTEAFF
>14|TRBJ2-7|.|TRBD1|TRBV6-5
TGTGCCAGCAGTTACTCCGGGACAGGGTACGAGCAGTACTTC
CASSYSGTGYEQYF
>14|TRBJ2-1|.|TRBD1|TRBV28
TGTGCCAGCACCTGGACAGGATTATCGGGTGAGCAGTTCTTC
CASTWTGLSGEQFF
>16|TRBJ1-5|.|.|TRBV28
TGTGCCAGTGCAGGGGTTGTAGCAAGCGAAAATCAGCCCCAGCATTTT
CASAGVVASENQPQHF
>13|TRBJ1-1|.|.|TRBV7-9
TGTGCCAGCAGCTTTAACAGGGCACAGGGAGCTTTCTTT
CASSFNRAQGAFF
>18|TRBJ1-6|.|.|TRBV5-1
TGCGCCAGCAGCTTGGGTTTTGACAGGCGGGTCTATAATTCACCCCTCCACTTT
CASSLGFDRRVYNSPLHF
>16|TRBJ1-2|.|.|TRBV19
TGTGCCAGTACCCTGGGACTCCGGGACTTTAACTATGGCTACACCTTC
CASTLGLRDFNYGYTF
>15|TRBJ1-2|.|.|TRBV5-1
TGCGCCAGCAGGGAGCTCGGGGGGCGCGGCTATGGCTACACCTTC
CASRELGGRGYGYTF
>11|TRBJ2-5|.|.|TRBV10-2
TGCGCCAGCAAAGCGTCGGAGACCCAGTACTTC
CASKASETQYF
>11|TRBJ2-1|.|.|TRBV29-1
TGCAGCGTTGACAGGGCGAATGAGCAGTTCTTC
CSVDRANEQFF
>14|TRBJ2-5|.|.|TRBV4-3
TGCGCCAGCAGCGTCGGGGGTGGGAGTAGGACCCAGTACTTC
CASSVGGGSRTQYF
>16|TRBJ2-3|.|TRBD2|TRBV9
TGTGCCAGCAGCCCCCTACCGGCGGGGGGGTCAGATACGCAGTATTTT
CASSPLPAGGSDTQYF
>13|TRBJ2-3|.|TRBD1|TRBV5-6
TGTGCCAGCAGCTCAACAGGGGGAGATACGCAGTATTTT
CASSSTGGDTQYF
>16|TRBJ2-7|.|.|TRBV5-1
TGCGCCAGCAGCTGGCTTATGACAGGTTTCTCCTACGAGCAGTACTTC
CASSWLMTGFSYEQYF
>15|TRBJ2-7|once|.|TRBV28
TGTGCCAGCAGCCCAGGGGCTAGCGGTCGATACGAGCAGTACTTC
CASSPGASGRYEQYF
>14|TRBJ1-1|.|.|TRBV4-3
TGCGCCAGCAGCCAAGAGTCGGGGTCCCCTGAAGCTTTCTTT
CASSQESGSPEAFF
>13|TRBJ1-4|.|.|TRBV6-6
TGTGCCAGCCACGGGACAAGGAATGAAAAACTGTTTTTT
CASHGTRNEKLFF
>13|TRBJ1-1|.|.|TRBV18
TGTGCCAGCTCAATTACAGGGAACGCTGAAGCTTTCTTT
CASSITGNAEAFF
>15|TRBJ2-1|.|TRBD2|TRBV2
TGTGCCAGCAGTGAAGCTAGCGGGGGGCGAGTGGGGCAGTTCTTC
CASSEASGGRVGQFF
>16|TRBJ1-4|.|.|TRBV9
TGTGCCAGCAGCGGATCGAGGACAGCAACTAATGAAAAACTGTTTTTT
CASSGSRTATNEKLFF
>17|TRBJ1-1|.|TRBD1|TRBV27
TGTGCCAGCAGTTTAGGGGCCGATTCCAGGGGGCGGGGGGAAGCTTTCTTT
CASSLGADSRGRGEAFF
>15|TRBJ2-1|.|.|TRBV21-1
TGTGCCAGCAGCGAGGAGGGGCAGTTGGACAATGAGCAGTTCTTC
CASSEEGQLDNEQFF
>14|TRBJ2-7|.|TRBD2|TRBV29-1
TGCAGCGTTGAAGATGGGGGGGGGAACGGCGAGCAGTACTTC
CSVEDGGGNGEQYF